The next 16 T cell receptor beta chains were all read from a single sample in a study of graft-versus-host responses after intestinal transplantation. Their recognized antigens are unknown. Here immunoSEQ multiplex PCR was the method, and the copy in TCRdb shows in-frame clones only, minus some. The sample contains 100,000 to 110,000 clones, roughly 90% of which appear only once. The sample consisted of unstimulated CD4+ T cells sorted from spleen or lymph node cells, taken before transplant. The origin of the receptors is a human donor who was the organ donor for an intestinal transplant.

The chain recombines TRBV6-5 with TRBJ1-5; D unclear. Germline values: CDR1 MNHEY, CDR2 SVGAGI. Trimming left V 7 bases short and J 1 base short, with 8 bases between. This CDR3 comprises 13 residues. In DNA form, the CDR3 reads TGTGCCAGCAAGCGCGGGAGCAATCAGCCCCAGCATTTT. Protein product: CASKRGSNQPQHF.

The genes are TRBV2 and TRBJ2-5; 9 bases are a match to TRBD1. J lost 5 bases, V lost 7 bases, and 8 bases had no gene match. This CDR3 comprises 14 residues. The germline V gene has CDR1 SNHLY and CDR2 FYNNEI. The CDR3 reads CASNSNRGQETQYF. For the CDR3, the DNA is TGTGCCAGCAATTCGAACAGGGGGCAGGAGACCCAGTACTTC.

This chain joins TRBV7-3 and TRBJ1-6, with unresolved D. Germline loops: CDR1 SGHTA, CDR2 FQGTGA. The CDR3 is 13 residues long. V lost 3 bases to trimming and J lost 5 bases, with 5 bases between them. The CDR3 loop reads CASSLANNSPLHF. The CDR3 DNA reads as TGTGCCAGCAGCTTGGCAAATAATTCACCCCTCCACTTT.

This clone was found once. The chain joins TRBV9 to TRBJ1-1; a weak D match, TRBD1 (5 bases). CDR1 is SGDLS and CDR2 is YYNGEE in the germline V gene. The CDR3 totals 13 residues. Trimming removed 0 bases from V and 6 bases from J, with 9 bases in between. The CDR3 loop reads CASSVAGTAEAFF. In nucleotides, the CDR3 is TGTGCCAGCAGCGTAGCTGGGACGGCTGAAGCTTTCTTT.

This clone was seen a single time. The V and J genes are TRBV7-8 and TRBJ1-1; no definite D call. V lost 5 bases and J lost 0, with 16 bases in between. Germline V gene sequence: CDR1 SGHVS, CDR2 FQNEAQ. The CDR3 is made up of 16 amino acids. DNA for the CDR3: TGTGCCAGCAGCCCCCGGACGGACCCCTTGAACACTGAAGCTTTCTTT. Protein sequence: CASSPRTDPLNTEAFF.

The chain's CDR3 is CASSVFPGGASGNTIYF. In DNA, the CDR3 is TGTGCCAGCAGCGTATTTCCAGGGGGCGCATCTGGAAACACCATATATTTT. The V call is TRBV9, the J call TRBJ1-3; 8 bases fit TRBD1. CDR1 is SGDLS and CDR2 is YYNGEE in the germline V gene. The CDR3 has 17 amino acids. Losses at the gene ends were 1 base for V and 1 base for J; bases not matched to a gene: 7.

J is TRBJ2-7 and V is TRBV29-1, with D possibly TRBD2 on 6 matching bases. The germline V gene has CDR1 SQVTM and CDR2 ANQGSEA. The CDR3 is 13 amino acids. V lost 7 bases and J lost 4, with 17 bases in between. The CDR3 spells CSGLWRDQYEQYF. CDR3 nucleotides: TGCAGCGGTCTCTGGCGGGACCAGTACGAGCAGTACTTC.

This clone was detected a few times. Other DNA sequences in the same sample also yield this CDR3. The chain joins TRBV5-1 to TRBJ1-1; 7 bases match TRBD1. CDR3 length: 14 residues. Germline CDR1 is SGHRS and CDR2 is YFSETQ. Germline trimming cut 3 bases from V and 2 bases from J; bases unmatched to any gene: 4. In DNA form, the CDR3 reads TGCGCCAGCAGCTCGGGACAGCCCAACACTGAAGCTTTCTTT. Its protein is CASSSGQPNTEAFF. The entire variable domain, with the rest obtained from reference TRBV5-1 and TRBJ1-1, is as follows: KAGVTQTPRYLIKTRGQQVTLSCSPISGHRSVSWYQQTPGQGLQFLFEYFSETQRNKGNFPGRFSGRQFSNSRSEMNVSTLELGDSALYLCASSSGQPNTEAFFGQGTRLTVV.

The rearrangement joins TRBV12-5 to TRBJ1-1; D gene uncertain. V lost 3 bases to trimming and J lost 2 bases, with 7 bases between them. This CDR3 comprises 13 residues. The germline V gene encodes CDR1 LGHNT and CDR2 FRNRAP. In DNA, the CDR3 is TGTGCTAGTGGTTTAGCCCTAAACACTGAAGCTTTCTTT. Translated, it gives CASGLALNTEAFF.

J is TRBJ1-2 and V is TRBV6-1, with D possibly being TRBD1 (5 bases). Trimming removed 10 bases from V and 5 bases from J, with 14 bases in between. This CDR3 has 12 amino acids. CDR1 MNHNS and CDR2 SASEGT come from the germline V gene. The CDR3: CATSGTGYGYTF. The CDR3 coding sequence is TGTGCCACCTCCGGGACCGGGTATGGCTACACCTTC.

The V gene is TRBV23-1, the J gene TRBJ2-7; 7 positions match TRBD1. TRBV23-1 is an open reading frame whose function is uncertain. The J segment lost 1 base and the V segment lost 2 bases, leaving 14 bases of the junction unmatched. This CDR3 spans 18 amino acids. The CDR3 region has the DNA TGCGCCAGCAGTCAAATTCCCCTCCTCAACAGGGGTTCCTACGAGCAGTACTTC. Its protein is CASSQIPLLNRGSYEQYF.

This clone was recorded once. The chain joins TRBV11-3 to TRBJ2-1, with 7 bases fitting TRBD1. CDR3 length: 14 amino acids. J gave up 8 bases and V 5 bases, and 9 bases lay outside the gene matches. The V gene's germline CDR1 is SGHNT and CDR2 YENEEA. DNA for the CDR3: TGTGCCAGCAGCCAGCGGACAGGACTCCATGAGCAGTTCTTC. Translating gives CASSQRTGLHEQFF.

This clone was seen more than once but under ten times. This chain links TRBV6-6 with TRBJ1-5; maybe TRBD1 (6 bases). Germline values: CDR1 MNHNY, CDR2 SVGAGI (reference sequence). The CDR3 consists of 16 residues. V was pared by 0 bases and J by 3 bases, with 12 bases between. The CDR3: CASSYSGQGFNQPQHF. The CDR3 DNA is TGTGCCAGCAGTTACTCAGGGCAGGGGTTCAATCAGCCCCAGCATTTT.

The chain joins TRBV5-6 to TRBJ2-6; possibly TRBD1 for D (6 bases). CDR1 is SGHDT and CDR2 is YYEEEE in the germline V gene. With 6 bases removed from V and 0 bases from J, the gap between germline ends came to 19 bases. The CDR3 covers 18 residues. CDR3 sequence reads: CASTEQGRYVSGANVLTF. CDR3 DNA: TGTGCCAGCACCGAACAGGGACGTTACGTCTCTGGGGCCAACGTCCTGACTTTC. Supplemented by reference TRBV5-6 and TRBJ2-6, the full variable domain reads DAGVTQSPTHLIKTRGQQVTLRCSPKSGHDTVSWYQQALGQGPQFIFQYYEEEERQRGNFPDRFSGHQFPNYSSELNVNALLLGDSALYLCASTEQGRYVSGANVLTFGAGSRLTVL.

The chain has TRBV5-1 and TRBJ1-1; unclear D gene. Germline assignment: CDR1 SGHRS and CDR2 YFSETQ. The CDR3 is made up of 12 amino acids. The V end lost 1 base, the J end lost 1 base, and 2 bases lay between the germline ends. The CDR3 DNA reads TGCGCCAGCAGCTTGCCGAACACTGAAGCTTTCTTT. Protein: CASSLPNTEAFF.

This sequence joins TRBV5-1 and TRBJ1-2; D remains unclear. The CDR3 loop spans 14 amino acids. Germline V gives CDR1 SGHRS, CDR2 YFSETQ. The germline V and J ends were trimmed by 7 bases and 8 bases, with 21 bases remaining between them. CDR3 in DNA: TGCGCCAGCGTTGCCACCCCTGAACTTGGAGGCTACACCTTC. Translated: CASVATPELGGYTF.